This T cell receptor beta chain comes out of a study of Graves' ophthalmopathy and Graves' hyperthyroidism. This clonotype was observed a few times. RNA served as the template for amplifying TCR beta CDR3 regions. RT-PCR was first run with HTBI primers, then multiplex PCR in a second round. Via MiXCR, TCRdb re-called the multiplex PCR reads, giving one row per CDR3 protein. The sample includes approximately 210,000 distinct CDR3 sequences, around a fifth of them seen just once. CDR3 length equals 16 residues. Trimming pared 4 bases from V and 5 bases from J, leaving 19 bases between. Germline lookup yields CDR1 SGHRS and CDR2 YFSETQ.

The genes are TRBV5-1 and TRBJ2-4; possibly TRBD1 for D (6 bases). This clonotype originated in a woman between 45 and 65 years old with Graves' ophthalmopathy. Material for sequencing was peripheral blood. This CDR3 reads CASSPVFGGAQNIQYF. As DNA, the CDR3 is TGCGCCAGCAGCCCCGTGTTTGGGGGCGCCCAAAACATTCAGTACTTC.